This T cell receptor (beta chain) stems from a study of control samples from healthy donors and cancer patients. This CDR3 contains 12 residues. The V end lost 8 bases, the J end lost 3 bases, and 10 bases lay between the germline ends. Germline V gene sequence: CDR1 MNHEY, CDR2 SVGAGI. Method: immunoSEQ multiplex PCR; TCRdb's copy keeps in-frame clones and lacks some. The sample includes some 100,000 clones, around 89% of them seen just once. The TCR was taken from a man aged 25 to 40 in good health. This rearrangement joins TRBV6-5 to TRBJ1-2; D perhaps matches TRBD1 (6 bases). The sample comprised blood. CDR3 in amino acids: CASYWGHYGYTF. The DNA of the CDR3 is TGTGCCAGCTATTGGGGGCACTATGGCTACACCTTC.